The sequence of this TCR beta chain was determined in a study of cytotoxic CD8 clonotypes in ibrutinib-treated CLL. Whole-study context: IGHV unmutated fewer than 18; relapsed/refractory around twelve; treatment-naive more than 14. Overall, 25 or so responses were partial and 2 complete; following median roughly six years, roughly 14 patients stayed remitted and around twelve progressed. Each sample contained, on average, just over 250,000 productive templates and some 90,000 productive rearrangements.

Target depth was 1 in 200,000 to 1 in 1 million T cells, about 10x per clonotype. Method: immunoSEQ multiplex PCR; TCRdb's copy keeps in-frame clones and lacks some. The data show tens of thousands of clones, roughly 75% seen once. V was pared by 2 bases and J by 8 bases, with 1 base of the junction left unmatched. Per germline, CDR1 MGHDK and CDR2 SYGVNS. The CDR3 spans 14 residues. This sample comprised PBMCs, obtained before ibrutinib treatment. This sequence was found in a human donor with chronic lymphocytic leukemia. The rearrangement uses TRBV25-1 and TRBJ2-1; TRBD2 matches at 12 bases. This chain's CDR3 is CASSELAGGDEQFF. The CDR3 bases are TGTGCCAGCAGTGAACTAGCGGGGGGGGATGAGCAGTTCTTC.